At least ten counts were recorded for the clone carrying this TCR beta chain. TCRdb itself ran the RT-PCR reads through MiXCR, one entry per CDR3 protein. The data hold about 570,000 distinct CDR3 sequences, with 11% observed a single time. The CDR3 loop spans 13 amino acids. V was clipped by 6 bases and J by 8 bases; unmatched bases: 10. CDR1 is DFQATT and CDR2 is SNEGSKA in the germline V gene (reference sequence). The data were obtained in a study of response to subunit inactivated influenza vaccine. This same sample was also taken into another study, of T cells expressing NK-cell markers. That report adds: The cDNA for TCR beta came from 5'RACE template switching with UMIs. Eight donors were sequenced, of whom seven were HCMV-seropositive, while the remaining one was HCMV-seronegative. The share of CD8+ T cells held by dominant NKG2C+ clonotypes was roughly 1.0-8% in 5 or 6 donors. These same clonotypes (in a few donors) also led the CD3+CD56-NKG2C+ fraction. HCMV specificity was not established for the expanded NKG2C+ T cell clones.

This TCR was sampled from a man aged 45 to 65 who received an inactivated influenza vaccine. The J gene is TRBJ1-2, the V gene TRBV20-1, with 9 bases that match TRBD1. The sequenced sample was PBMCs from blood, obtained on the day of vaccination. The CDR3 DNA reads TGCAGTGCACGACTGGGACAGGGCGGAGGCTACACCTTC. Its protein product is CSARLGQGGGYTF.